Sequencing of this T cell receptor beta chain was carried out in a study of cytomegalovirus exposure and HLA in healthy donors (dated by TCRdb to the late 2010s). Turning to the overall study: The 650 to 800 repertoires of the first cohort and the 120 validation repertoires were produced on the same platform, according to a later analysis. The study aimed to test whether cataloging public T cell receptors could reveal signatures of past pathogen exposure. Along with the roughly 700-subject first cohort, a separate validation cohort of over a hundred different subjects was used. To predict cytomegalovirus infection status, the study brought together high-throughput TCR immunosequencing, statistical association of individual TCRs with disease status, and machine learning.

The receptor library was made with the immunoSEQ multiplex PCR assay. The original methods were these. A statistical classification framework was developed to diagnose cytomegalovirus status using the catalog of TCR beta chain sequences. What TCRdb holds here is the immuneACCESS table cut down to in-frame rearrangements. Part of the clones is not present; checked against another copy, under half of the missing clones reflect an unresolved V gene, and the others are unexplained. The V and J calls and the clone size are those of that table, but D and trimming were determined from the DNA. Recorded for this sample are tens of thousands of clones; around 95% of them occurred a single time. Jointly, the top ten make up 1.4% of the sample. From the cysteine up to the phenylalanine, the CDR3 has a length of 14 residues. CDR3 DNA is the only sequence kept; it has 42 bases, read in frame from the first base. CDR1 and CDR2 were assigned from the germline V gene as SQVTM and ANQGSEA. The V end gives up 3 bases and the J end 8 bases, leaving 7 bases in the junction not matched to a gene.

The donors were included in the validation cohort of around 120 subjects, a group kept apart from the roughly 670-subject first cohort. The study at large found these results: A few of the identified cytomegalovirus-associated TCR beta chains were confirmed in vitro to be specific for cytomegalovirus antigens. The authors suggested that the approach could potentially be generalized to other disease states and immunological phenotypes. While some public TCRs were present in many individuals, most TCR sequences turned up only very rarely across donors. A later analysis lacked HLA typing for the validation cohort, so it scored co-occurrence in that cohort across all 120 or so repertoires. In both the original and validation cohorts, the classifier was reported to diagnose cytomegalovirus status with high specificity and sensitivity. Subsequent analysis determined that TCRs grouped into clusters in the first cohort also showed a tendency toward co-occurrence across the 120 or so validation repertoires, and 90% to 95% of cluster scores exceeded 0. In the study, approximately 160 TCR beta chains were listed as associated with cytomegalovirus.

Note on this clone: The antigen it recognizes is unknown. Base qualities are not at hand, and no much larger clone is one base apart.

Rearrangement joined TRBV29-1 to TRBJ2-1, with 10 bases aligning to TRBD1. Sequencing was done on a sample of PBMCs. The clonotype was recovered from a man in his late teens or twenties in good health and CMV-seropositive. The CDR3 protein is CSVDGTGEGDEQFF. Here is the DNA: TGCAGCGTTGATGGGACAGGGGAGGGGGATGAGCAGTTCTTC.